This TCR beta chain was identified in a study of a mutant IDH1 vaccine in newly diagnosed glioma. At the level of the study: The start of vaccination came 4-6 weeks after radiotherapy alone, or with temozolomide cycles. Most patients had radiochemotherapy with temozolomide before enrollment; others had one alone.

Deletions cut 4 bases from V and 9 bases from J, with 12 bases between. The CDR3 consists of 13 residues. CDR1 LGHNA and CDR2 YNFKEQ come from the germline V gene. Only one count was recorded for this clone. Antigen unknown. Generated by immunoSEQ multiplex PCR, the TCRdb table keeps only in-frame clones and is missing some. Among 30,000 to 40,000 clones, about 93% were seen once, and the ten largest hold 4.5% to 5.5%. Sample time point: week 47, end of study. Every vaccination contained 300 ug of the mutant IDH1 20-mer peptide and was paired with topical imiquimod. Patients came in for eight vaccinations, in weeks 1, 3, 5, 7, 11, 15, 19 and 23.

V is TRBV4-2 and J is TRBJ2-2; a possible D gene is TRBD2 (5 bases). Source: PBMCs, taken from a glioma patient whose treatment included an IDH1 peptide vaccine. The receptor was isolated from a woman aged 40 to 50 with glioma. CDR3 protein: CASSRTGSRELFF. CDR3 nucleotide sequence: TGTGCCAGCAGCCGGACTGGTTCGAGGGAGCTGTTTTTT.